The 2 T cell receptor beta chains in this list originate from one sample, sequenced in a study of shared clonotypes between healthy human individuals. Sequenced by immunoSEQ multiplex PCR; TCRdb stores in-frame clones only, minus some. Here the sample spans about 2.3 million clones, 80% to 95% being singletons. The sequenced sample was naive CD4+ T cells from PBMCs. The subset here: CD45RA+ positively selected. These receptors all stem from a man younger than 30 in good health. Some clones in this sample may be carry-over from other donors' samples.

The chain recombines TRBV30 with TRBJ2-5; TRBD2 matches 10 bases. The J call may be wrong; the DNA end is better matched by TRBJ2-7. The CDR3 runs to 13 residues. CDR1 and CDR2 (germline): GTSNPN, SVGIG (reference sequence). The CDR3 DNA is TGTGCCTGGAGTGTGGCTAGCGGGAGCGAGCAGTACTTC. Protein: CAWSVASGSEQYF.

This sequence joins TRBV28 and TRBJ1-1, with 10 bases lining up with TRBD1. Germline V gives CDR1 MDHEN, CDR2 SYDVKM. The V gene end was trimmed by 5 bases and the J gene end by 4 bases; junction bases not matched to a gene: 7. The CDR3 totals 15 residues. For the CDR3, the DNA is TGTGCCAGCAGTCCTCCGGGACAGGGGTTCACTGAAGCTTTCTTT. This gives the protein CASSPPGQGFTEAFF. The full variable domain, its missing parts supplied by reference TRBV28 and TRBJ1-1, is DVKVTQSSRYLVKRTGEKVFLECVQDMDHENMFWYRQDPGLGLRLIYFSYDVKMKEKGDIPEGYSVSREKKERFSLILESASTNQTSMYLCASSPPGQGFTEAFFGQGTRLTVV.